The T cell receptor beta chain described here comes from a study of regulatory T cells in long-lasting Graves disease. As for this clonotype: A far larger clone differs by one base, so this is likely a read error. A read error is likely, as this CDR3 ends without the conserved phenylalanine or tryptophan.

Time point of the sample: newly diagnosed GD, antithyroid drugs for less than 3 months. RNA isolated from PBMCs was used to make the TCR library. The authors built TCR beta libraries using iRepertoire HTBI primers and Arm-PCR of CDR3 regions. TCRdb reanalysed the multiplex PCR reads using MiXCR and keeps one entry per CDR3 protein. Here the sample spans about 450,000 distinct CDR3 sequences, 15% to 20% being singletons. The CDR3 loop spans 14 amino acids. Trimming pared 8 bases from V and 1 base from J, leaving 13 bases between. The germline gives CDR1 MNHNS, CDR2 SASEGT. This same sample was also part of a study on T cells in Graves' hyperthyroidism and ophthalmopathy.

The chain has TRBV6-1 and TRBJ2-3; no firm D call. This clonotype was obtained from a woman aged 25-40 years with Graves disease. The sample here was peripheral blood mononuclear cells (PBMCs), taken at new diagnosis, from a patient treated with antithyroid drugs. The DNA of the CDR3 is TGTGCCAGCCCGAGGTCACCCCGCACAGATACGCAGTATTCT. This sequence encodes CASPRSPRTDTQYS.